The source of this T cell receptor beta chain is a study of identical twins. In its sample, this clonotype was seen a few times. The junction had 10 bases not matched to a gene; V was cut back by 7 bases and J by 8 bases. Germline V CDR1 and CDR2: SQVTM, ANQGSEA. The CDR3 is 13 residues long. Each CDR3 protein gets one entry after TCRdb re-called the 5' RACE reads with MiXCR. In the table there are under 300,000 distinct CDR3 sequences, approximately 11% of which are singletons. This same sample was also part of a study on yellow fever vaccine responses in identical twins.

The sample was memory (CD45RO+) T cells sorted from blood. This TCR was recovered from a woman aged 18-29 years in good health. The chain joins TRBV29-1 to TRBJ2-1, with TRBD1 identical over 8 bases. DNA for the CDR3: TGCAGCGCCAGAGACAGGGGAGGAGATGAGCAGTTCTTC. This translates into CSARDRGGDEQFF.